This paragraph covers one T cell receptor (beta chain) sequence. The record originates from a study of blood T cell repertoires in COVID-19. Everyone who took part was 18 to 89 years old, and they came from about two dozen US areas. Germline CDR1 reads LNHNV; CDR2 reads YYDKDF (reference sequence). The V and J ends lost 5 bases and 4 bases respectively, with 18 bases between them. The CDR3 has 16 amino acids. Sequencing used immunoSEQ multiplex PCR; TCRdb keeps in-frame clones, though not all of them. The table lists about 290,000 clones, about nine tenths of them singletons. Sequenced input: PBMCs or T cells enriched from blood (not recorded which). The receptor was isolated from a middle-aged woman who had recovered from COVID-19. V is TRBV15 and J is TRBJ1-5; TRBD1 is a possible D gene (6 bases). The CDR3 here is CATSPGVLVGNQPQHF. CDR3 sequence (DNA): TGTGCCACCAGCCCAGGGGTTTTGGTTGGAAATCAGCCCCAGCATTTT.